The clone carrying this TCR beta chain was observed a handful of times. The antigen is undetermined. The CDR3 has 13 residues. Trimming removed 5 bases from V and 4 bases from J, with 11 bases in between. This specimen belongs to a study of T-cell reconstitution after alpha-beta-depleted transplantation in children. Study-wide points: A year post-transplant, T-cell counts and diversity derived mostly from newly produced T cells. Some patients owed their high day-60 TCRbeta diversity to surviving recipient T cells and thymic progenitors. The study reportedly traced alpha-beta T cells about two months after transplant to several hundred expanded graft clones.

Preparation of the TCRbeta library was carried out with unique molecular identifiers. TCRdb reanalysed the PCR reads using MiXCR and keeps one entry per CDR3 protein. The repertoire has 600,000 or so distinct CDR3 sequences, 23% of them found once; the top ten carry 13% to 15%. The clonotype comes from a boy in the first two years of life who had a stem cell transplant for acute myeloid leukemia, so the T cells may come from the graft donor. The sequencing here drew on PBMCs, mostly from graft donor cells, taken 360 days after TCRalphabeta/CD19-depleted stem cell transplant. The chain is built from TRBV12-3 or TRBV12-4 and TRBJ2-5; D unclear. The CDR3 protein is CASSPAGPETQYF. CDR3 DNA: TGTGCCAGCAGTCCCGCCGGACCAGAGACCCAGTACTTC.